The T cell receptor (beta chain) under discussion was sequenced for a study of T cell responses to AZD1222 COVID-19 vaccine (TCRdb year 2021). A note on the overall study: TCR sequencing covered roughly 230 trial participants: 200 to 220 given two doses of AZD1222 and approximately 25 given two doses of MenACWY control vaccine. Enrollment into the trials was organized by age into subgroups of 18-55, 56-69 and 70-plus years, and those subgroups contained roughly 140, 27 and 60 TCR-sequenced participants, respectively. What the authors observed across the whole study: Because no samples from the day 14 peak response were available, repertoires could be characterized only after the peak T cell response. Participants were mostly white British, with more females than males. The authors suggested clonal diversity may have been underestimated. After two AZD1222 doses, spike-specific TCR breadth and depth were significantly higher than at day 0 and than in MenACWY recipients. In the small 56-69-year group, the increase in depth fell short of significance, most likely because of low power. Conclusions about previously exposed vaccinees were limited because only a handful of AZD1222 recipients were SARS-CoV-2 seropositive at baseline. Epitopes outside the regions mutated in the B.1.351 and B.1.1.7 variants were reportedly recognized by nearly half of the unique spike-specific TCRs. CD4 TCRs associated with the vaccine covered the entire spike protein, and the dominant responses were in regions 160-218 and 743-854.

A few counts support this clone. Its target antigen remains unknown. There are no base qualities to consult, and no much larger clone falls within one base. Explained via the paper, the time point label denotes: about 28 days (+/-7) after the second vaccine dose. AZD1222 recipients whose second dose came at about 4 weeks and those whose second dose came at about 12 weeks were combined into one group, since spike-specific TCR depth and breadth did not differ between the two schedules. Vaccinee samples were obtained from the UK trials COV001 and COV002, which included a single-blind randomized controlled phase 2/3 trial of AZD1222 (ChAdOx1 nCoV-19) in healthy adults. For TCRbeta chain sequencing, PBMC samples from trial participants were taken at day 0 and at day 28 after the second dose. The CDR3 starts with the cysteine, ends with the phenylalanine, and has 16 residues. Only the CDR3 part of the read is kept: 48 bases, read in frame from the first base. CDR1 and CDR2 (MNHNS, SASEGT) derive from the germline V gene. V sheds 2 bases and J sheds 5 bases, leaving 16 bases between their ends.

The CDR3 regions of human TCRbeta chains were analyzed by immunosequencing. From the authors' description of their analysis: Repertoire TCRs were matched against a reference library of SARS-CoV-2-specific TCRs generated with the MIRA antigen-specificity platform. Breadth meant the fraction of unique TCRs that were SARS-CoV-2-associated, whereas depth meant the fraction of total T cells that were SARS-CoV-2-associated. Using the MIRA data, each spike-specific TCR was assigned both to the spike region to which the TCR was reactive and to a CD4 or CD8 class. Log10-transformed breadth and depth values were compared by one-way ANOVA with Sidak's multiple comparisons tests. TCRdb retrieved this table from immuneACCESS and kept in-frame rearrangements only. Not all clones are present; in checked studies, unresolved V genes account for under half, and no reason is known for the remainder. V and J calls and clone size are copied from that table; D and trimming were computed from the DNA. The sample yields over 70,000 clones; 80% to 90% were counted once. The ten largest make up about 9.3% of the sample.

This specimen was peripheral blood, taken 28 days after the second AZD1222 dose. The clonotype comes from an adult who received the AZD1222 COVID-19 vaccine. The V and J genes are TRBV6-1 and TRBJ1-5; perhaps TRBD1 is the D gene, with 5 bases matching. The DNA sequence reads TGTGCCAGCAGTGAACCGGGACTTAGGCTAGATCAGCCCCAGCATTTT. This translates into CASSEPGLRLDQPQHF.